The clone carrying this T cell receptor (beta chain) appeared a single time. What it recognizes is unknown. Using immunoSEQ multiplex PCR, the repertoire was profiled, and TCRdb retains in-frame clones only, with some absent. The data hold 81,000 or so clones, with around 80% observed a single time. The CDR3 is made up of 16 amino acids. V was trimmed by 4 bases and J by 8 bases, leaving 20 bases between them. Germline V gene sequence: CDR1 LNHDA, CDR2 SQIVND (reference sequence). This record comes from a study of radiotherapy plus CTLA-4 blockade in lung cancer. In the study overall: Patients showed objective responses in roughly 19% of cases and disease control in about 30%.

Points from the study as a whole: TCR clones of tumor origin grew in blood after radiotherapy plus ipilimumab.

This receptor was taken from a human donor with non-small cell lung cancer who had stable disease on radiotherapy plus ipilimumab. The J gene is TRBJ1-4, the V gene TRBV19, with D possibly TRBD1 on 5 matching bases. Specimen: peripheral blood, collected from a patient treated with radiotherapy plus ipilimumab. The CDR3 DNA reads TGTGCCAGTAGTAACCTCCTGAAGGGGAGCGGAGAAAAACTGTTTTTT. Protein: CASSNLLKGSGEKLFF.